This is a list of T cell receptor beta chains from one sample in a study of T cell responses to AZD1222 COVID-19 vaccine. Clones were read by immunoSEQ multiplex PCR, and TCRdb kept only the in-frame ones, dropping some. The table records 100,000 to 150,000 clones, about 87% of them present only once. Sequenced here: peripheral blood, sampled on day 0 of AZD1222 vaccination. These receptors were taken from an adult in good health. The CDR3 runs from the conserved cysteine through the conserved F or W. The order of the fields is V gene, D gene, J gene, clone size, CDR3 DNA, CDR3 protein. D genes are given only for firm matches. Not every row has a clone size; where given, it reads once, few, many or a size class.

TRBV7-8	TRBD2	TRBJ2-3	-	TGTGCCAGCAGCTCGACTAGCGGGCAGTATACGCAGTATTTT	CASSSTSGQYTQYF
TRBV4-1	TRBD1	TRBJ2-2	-	TGCGCCAGCAGCCAACCGAGGACAGGCCCCGGGGAGCTGTTTTTT	CASSQPRTGPGELFF
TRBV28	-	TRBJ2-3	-	TGTGCCAGCAGTCGAACCCCTATTAGGTCAGATACGCAGTATTTT	CASSRTPIRSDTQYF
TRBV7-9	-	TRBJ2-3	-	TGTGCCAGCAGCCGCACAGATACGCAGTATTTT	CASSRTDTQYF
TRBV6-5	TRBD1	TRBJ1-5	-	TGTGCCAGCAGAAGGACAGGTCGCAATCAGCCCCAGCATTTT	CASRRTGRNQPQHF
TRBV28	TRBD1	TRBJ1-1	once	TGTGCCAGCAGTCCAGTTAGGGGGCACGGCACTGAAGCTTTCTTT	CASSPVRGHGTEAFF
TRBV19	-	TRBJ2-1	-	TGTGCCAGTAGCAAGATGACAGGCACGCAGTTCTTC	CASSKMTGTQFF
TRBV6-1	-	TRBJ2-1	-	TGTGCCAGCAGTGAATATGGGGGAGAGCAGTTCTTC	CASSEYGGEQFF
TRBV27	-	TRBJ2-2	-	TGTGCCACAAAGACGGGGATCACCGGGGAGCTGTTTTTT	CATKTGITGELFF
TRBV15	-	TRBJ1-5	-	TGTGCCACCAGTGTAGGGCTTCCCACGCAGCCCCAGCATTTT	CATSVGLPTQPQHF
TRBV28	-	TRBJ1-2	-	TGTGCCAGCAGTTTGGGTAGGGTTAACTATGGCTACACCTTC	CASSLGRVNYGYTF
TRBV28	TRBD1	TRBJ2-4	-	TGTGCCAGCAGTTTATTAGGGGGCGCAAGAAACATTCAGTACTTC	CASSLLGGARNIQYF
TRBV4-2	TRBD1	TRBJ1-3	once	TGTGCCAGCAGCCAGGACCAATCACAGGGGGCCGGGGGAAACACCATATATTTT	CASSQDQSQGAGGNTIYF
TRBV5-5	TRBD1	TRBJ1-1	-	TGTGCCAGCAGCTATCCGGGACAGGTTGAAGCTTTCTTT	CASSYPGQVEAFF
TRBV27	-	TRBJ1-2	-	TGTGCCAGCAGTTTCACCCCCGGGCCCAGGGGAGGCTACACCTTC	CASSFTPGPRGGYTF
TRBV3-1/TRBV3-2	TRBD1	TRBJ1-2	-	TGTGCCAGCAGCCAAGATCGGGGGGACAGTGATGGCTACACCTTC	CASSQDRGDSDGYTF
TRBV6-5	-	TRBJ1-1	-	TGTGCCAGCGGCCCGAACACTGAAGCTTTCTTT	CASGPNTEAFF
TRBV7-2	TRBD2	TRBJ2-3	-	TGTGCCAGCAGCTTTAGACTAGCGGGGGACACAGATACGCAGTATTTT	CASSFRLAGDTDTQYF
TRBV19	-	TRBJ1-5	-	TGTGCCAGTAGTATACTGACTGGGAGCAATCAGCCCCAGCATTTT	CASSILTGSNQPQHF
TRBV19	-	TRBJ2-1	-	TGTGCCAGTAGATGGGGGCTCGACAATGAGCAGTTCTTC	CASRWGLDNEQFF
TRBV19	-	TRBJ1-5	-	TGTGCCAGTACCCAGCAAGCTAATCAGCCCCAGCATTTT	CASTQQANQPQHF
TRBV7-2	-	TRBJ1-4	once	TGTGCCAGCAGCCGGGGAGGGAATAATGAAAAACTGTTTTTT	CASSRGGNNEKLFF
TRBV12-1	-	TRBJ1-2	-	TGTGCCAGCAGCTACCCTGGGACAGGCGATAACTATGGCTACACCTTC	CASSYPGTGDNYGYTF